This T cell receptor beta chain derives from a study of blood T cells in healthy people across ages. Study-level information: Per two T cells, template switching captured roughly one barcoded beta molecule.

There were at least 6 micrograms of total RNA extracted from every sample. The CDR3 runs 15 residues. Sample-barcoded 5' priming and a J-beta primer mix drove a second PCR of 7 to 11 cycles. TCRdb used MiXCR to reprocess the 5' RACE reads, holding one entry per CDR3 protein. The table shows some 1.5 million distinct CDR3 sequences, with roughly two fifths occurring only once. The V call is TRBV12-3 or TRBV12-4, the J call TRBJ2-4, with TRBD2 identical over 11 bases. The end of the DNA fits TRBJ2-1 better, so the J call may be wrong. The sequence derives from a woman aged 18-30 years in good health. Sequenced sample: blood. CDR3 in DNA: TGTGCCAGCAGTAAACCGGGACTAGCGGATAACATTCAGTTCTTC. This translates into CASSKPGLADNIQFF.